This TCR beta chain was sequenced during a study of cytomegalovirus exposure and HLA in healthy donors. Details on this clone: Its antigen is as yet unknown.

Both 60 Vbeta primers and 13 Jbeta primers went into the PCR. Here immunoSEQ multiplex PCR was the method, and the copy in TCRdb shows in-frame clones only, minus some. Reported are 150,000 to 200,000 clones; the ten largest clones contain 0.7% to 0.8%. CDR3 size: 15 residues. V was clipped by 3 bases and J by 0 bases; unmatched bases: 2. Germline V gene data show CDR1 as SGHTA and CDR2 as FQGTGA. Regarding the study as a whole: In a later analysis, TCR beta V- and J-gene trimming showed a link to a missense DCLRE1C variant. Cytomegalovirus-associated TCR beta chains were listed, numbering some 180. A later analysis reported that several of the most significant clusters appeared to be linked to common viral pathogens, among them Epstein-Barr virus. A later analysis found most CMV-associated TCR beta chains apparently HLA-restricted.

The rearrangement links TRBV7-3 to TRBJ2-3; TRBD2 agrees at 8 bases. This clonotype originated in a young woman in good health and CMV-seropositive. The sequenced sample was PBMCs. The chain's CDR3 is CASSFGGASTDTQYF. DNA of the CDR3: TGTGCCAGCAGCTTCGGGGGGGCGAGCACAGATACGCAGTATTTT. The full variable domain, with the rest looked up from reference TRBV7-3 and TRBJ2-3, is GAGVSQTPSNKVTEKGKYVELRCDPISGHTALYWYRQSLGQGPEFLIYFQGTGAADDSGLPNDRFFAVRPEGSVSTLKIQRTERGDSAVYLCASSFGGASTDTQYFGPGTRLTVL.